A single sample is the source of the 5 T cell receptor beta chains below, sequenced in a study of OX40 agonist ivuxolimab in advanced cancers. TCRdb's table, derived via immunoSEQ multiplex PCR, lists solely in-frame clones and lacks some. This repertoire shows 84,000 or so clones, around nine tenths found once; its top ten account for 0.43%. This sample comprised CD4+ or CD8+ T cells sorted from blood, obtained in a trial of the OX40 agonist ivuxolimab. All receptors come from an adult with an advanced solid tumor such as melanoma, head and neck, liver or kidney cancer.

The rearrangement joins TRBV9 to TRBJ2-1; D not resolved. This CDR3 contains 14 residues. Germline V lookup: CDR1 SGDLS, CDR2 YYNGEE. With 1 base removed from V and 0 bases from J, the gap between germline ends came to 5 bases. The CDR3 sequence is CASSVTSSYNEQFF. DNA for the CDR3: TGTGCCAGCAGCGTAACGAGCTCCTACAATGAGCAGTTCTTC.

Written as DNA, the CDR3 is TGTGCCAGCAGCTTGGATCAGGGGTACTATGGCTACACCTTC. The encoded protein is CASSLDQGYYGYTF. This chain connects TRBV5-6 to TRBJ1-2, with TRBD1 as a possible D gene (6 bases). The CDR3 extends over 14 amino acids. The V gene's germline CDR1 is SGHDT and CDR2 YYEEEE. V was trimmed by 0 bases and J by 3 bases, leaving 9 bases between them.

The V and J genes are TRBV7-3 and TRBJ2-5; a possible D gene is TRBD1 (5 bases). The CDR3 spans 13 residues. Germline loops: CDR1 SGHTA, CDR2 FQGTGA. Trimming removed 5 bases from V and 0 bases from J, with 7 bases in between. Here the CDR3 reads CASSVDNQETQYF. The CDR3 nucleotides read TGTGCCAGCAGCGTGGACAACCAAGAGACCCAGTACTTC.

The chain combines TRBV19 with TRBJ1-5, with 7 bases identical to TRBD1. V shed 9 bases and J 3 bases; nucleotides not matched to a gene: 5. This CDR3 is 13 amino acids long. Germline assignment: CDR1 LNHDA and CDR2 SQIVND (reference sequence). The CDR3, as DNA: TGTGCCAGCTCCGACAGGGACAATCAGCCCCAGCATTTT. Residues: CASSDRDNQPQHF.

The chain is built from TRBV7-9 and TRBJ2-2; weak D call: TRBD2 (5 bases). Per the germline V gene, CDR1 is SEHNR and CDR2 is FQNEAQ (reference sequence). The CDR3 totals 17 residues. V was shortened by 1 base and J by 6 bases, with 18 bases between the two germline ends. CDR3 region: CASSLGRATAVPGELFF. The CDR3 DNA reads TGTGCCAGCAGCTTAGGGCGGGCGACTGCTGTCCCCGGGGAGCTGTTTTTT.